These 18 T cell receptor beta chains were all obtained from the same sample, sequenced in a study of T cell repertoires in cytomegalovirus infection. TCRdb fed the reads into MiXCR, producing one record per CDR3 protein. The sample yields about a million distinct CDR3 sequences, about a third seen once. These TCRs are of unknown antigen specificity. The sample consisted of cultured CD8+ T cells from PBMCs, taken from culture after CMV antigen stimulation. These receptors all come from a human donor in good health (CMV status not recorded). Some clones in this sample may be carry-over from other donors' samples.

This clonotype was observed many times. The CDR3 region has the DNA TGTGCCAGCAGTTTCCTGGCTACCGACCACACTAGCACAGATACGCAGTATTTT. Translation: CASSFLATDHTSTDTQYF. The genes are TRBV12-3 or TRBV12-4 and TRBJ2-3; D uncertain. Between the trimmed V and J ends, which lost 3 bases and 0 bases, there was a span of 19 bases. This CDR3 region has 18 residues.

The chain links TRBV20-1 to TRBJ2-7; a weak D match, TRBD2 (6 bases). The CDR3 extends over 15 amino acids. The ends were cut back, 2 bases at V and 0 bases at J, with 14 bases in the middle. The germline V gene encodes CDR1 DFQATT and CDR2 SNEGSKA (reference sequence). CDR3 sequence reads: CSARLGGTSSYEQYF. The CDR3 coding sequence is TGCAGTGCTAGACTGGGCGGGACGAGCTCCTACGAGCAGTACTTC.

This clonotype was detected only a few times. The CDR3 sequence: CASNLIRHGHGNTIYF. CDR3 in DNA: TGTGCCAGCAACCTGATTAGACACGGCCATGGAAACACCATATATTTT. The V and J genes are TRBV12-3 or TRBV12-4 and TRBJ1-3; no clear D gene. V lost 7 bases and J 3 bases, leaving 19 bases between the germline ends. CDR3 length: 16 residues.

This clonotype was counted between two and nine times. The chain is built from TRBV4-2 and TRBJ1-1, with D perhaps TRBD1 (6 bases). Trimming removed 0 bases from V and 2 bases from J, with 10 bases in between. Germline V gene data show CDR1 as LGHNA and CDR2 as YNFKEQ. This CDR3 is built from 15 residues. CDR3 coding DNA: TGTGCCAGCAGCCAAGAAATGGGGACAAACACTGAAGCTTTCTTT. It yields the protein CASSQEMGTNTEAFF.

This clonotype was seen more than once but under ten times. V is TRBV4-1 and J is TRBJ2-1, with D perhaps matching TRBD2 (6 bases). V shed 4 bases and J shed 7 bases, with 26 bases lying between them. There are 18 residues in the CDR3. Germline V gives CDR1 MGHRA, CDR2 YSYEKL. The CDR3 DNA reads TGCGCCAGCAGCCCCATAATGGGGACTCCCTGGGTCGGGAATGAGCAGTTCTTC. The encoded protein is CASSPIMGTPWVGNEQFF.

Ten or more counts support this clonotype. This sequence joins TRBV7-8 and TRBJ2-3, with D possibly being TRBD1 (6 bases). Trimming cost V 2 bases and J 4 bases, with 13 bases left between them. CDR3 size: 15 residues. The germline gives CDR1 SGHVS, CDR2 FQNEAQ. The CDR3 loop is CASSLITGISDTQYF. The CDR3 DNA reads as TGTGCCAGCAGCTTAATCACAGGGATTTCAGATACGCAGTATTTT.

J is TRBJ1-1 and V is TRBV15; 8 nucleotides agree with TRBD1. Losses at the gene ends were 3 bases for V and 5 bases for J; bases not matched to a gene: 5. Germline V lookup: CDR1 LNHNV, CDR2 YYDKDF (reference sequence). This CDR3 comprises 14 residues. CDR3 sequence: CATSSLDRGTEAFF. CDR3 sequence (DNA): TGTGCCACCAGCAGCTTAGACAGGGGTACTGAAGCTTTCTTT.

V is TRBV27 and J is TRBJ2-1; 11 positions match TRBD2. Per the germline V gene, CDR1 is MNHEY and CDR2 is SMNVEV (reference sequence). The V and J ends lost 0 bases and 4 bases, in that order; junction bases with no gene match: 5. This CDR3 comprises 17 residues. In nucleotides, the CDR3 is TGTGCCAGCAGTTTATCCGAGACTAGCGGGGAGTACAATGAGCAGTTCTTC. Residues: CASSLSETSGEYNEQFF.

This chain links TRBV4-1 with TRBJ2-5; D unclear. CDR1 MGHRA and CDR2 YSYEKL come from the germline V gene. Trimming left V 0 bases short and J 6 bases short, with 8 bases between. The CDR3 loop spans 13 amino acids. Here the CDR3 reads CASSQDTLKTQYF. DNA for the CDR3: TGCGCCAGCAGCCAAGACACCCTGAAGACCCAGTACTTC.

The rearrangement links TRBV7-9 to TRBJ2-7; D unclear. This CDR3 region has 14 residues. Trimming stripped 3 bases from V and 2 bases from J, with 11 bases between. CDR1 SEHNR and CDR2 FQNEAQ come from the germline V gene (reference sequence). CDR3 loop: CASSFRSGAYEQYF. In DNA, the CDR3 is TGTGCCAGCAGCTTCCGGTCCGGAGCCTACGAGCAGTACTTC.

This clonotype showed up just a few times. The CDR3 sequence: CASSGVIRGGADTQYF. In DNA form, the CDR3 reads TGTGCCAGCAGTGGGGTAATCCGGGGGGGCGCGGATACGCAGTATTTT. The V and J genes are TRBV6-1 and TRBJ2-3; 8 bases are shared with TRBD2. Germline V gene lookup returns CDR1 MNHNS and CDR2 SASEGT. The CDR3 sequence is 16 residues long. J lost 6 bases, V lost 4 bases, and 12 bases had no gene match.

In this sample, this clonotype turned up a few times. The chain recombines TRBV15 with TRBJ2-1; 11 bases match TRBD2. The J segment lost 10 bases and the V segment lost 8 bases, leaving 19 bases of the junction unmatched. This CDR3 has 17 residues. Germline CDR1 reads LNHNV; CDR2 reads YYDKDF (reference sequence). CDR3 amino acids: CATSKSTSGGPLREQFF. The CDR3 coding sequence is TGTGCCACCTCTAAAAGTACTAGCGGGGGACCCCTCAGGGAGCAGTTCTTC.

This chain joins TRBV28 and TRBJ2-7, with TRBD2 matching 7 bases. Germline V CDR1 and CDR2: MDHEN, SYDVKM. This CDR3 is built from 13 residues. The ends lost 4 bases at V and 5 bases at J; junction bases unmatched: 5. The chain's CDR3 is CASSSPGRNEQYV. CDR3 nucleotides: TGTGCCAGCAGTTCCCCCGGGAGGAACGAGCAGTACGTC.

This clonotype was observed a handful of times. The chain couples TRBV19 to TRBJ2-3, with 12 bases lining up with TRBD2. The germline gives CDR1 LNHDA, CDR2 SQIVND (reference sequence). J lost 2 bases, V lost 3 bases, and 6 bases had no gene match. The CDR3 contains 17 residues. CDR3 sequence (DNA): TGTGCCAGTAGTATCCTCGCTAGCGGGGGGGACACAGATACGCAGTATTTT. As protein: CASSILASGGDTDTQYF.

The chain couples TRBV6-4 to TRBJ1-2; 7 positions agree with TRBD1. The CDR3 sequence is 13 residues long. V shed 6 bases and J 4 bases; nucleotides not matched to a gene: 5. Germline values: CDR1 MRHNA, CDR2 SNTAGT. The CDR3 reads CASRGTVFYGYTF. The CDR3 DNA follows: TGTGCCAGCAGAGGGACAGTTTTCTATGGCTACACCTTC.

The chain recombines TRBV5-6 with TRBJ2-3; possible D gene TRBD2, 6 bases. In germline, CDR1 is SGHDT, CDR2 YYEEEE. Trimming pared 2 bases from V and 5 bases from J, leaving 21 bases between. The CDR3 is 17 residues long. CDR3 bases: TGTGCCAGCAGCTTTCTGGGACGGGGGTTGATTGGAGATACGCAGTATTTT. This codes for CASSFLGRGLIGDTQYF.

In this sample, this clonotype turned up a few times. This chain uses TRBV7-6 with TRBJ2-1, with D uncertain. The CDR3 totals 14 residues. V was cut by 0 bases and J by 6 bases, with 9 bases left in between. Per the germline V gene, CDR1 is SGHVS and CDR2 is FNYEAQ. CDR3 sequence: CASSLAMGLNEQFF. CDR3 in DNA: TGTGCCAGCAGCTTAGCGATGGGCCTCAATGAGCAGTTCTTC.

This rearrangement joins TRBV20-1 to TRBJ1-6; TRBD1 aligns across 10 bases. The CDR3 has 16 amino acids. V shed 0 bases, J shed 7 bases, and the junction held 6 bases outside the gene matches. Germline CDR1 and CDR2: DFQATT and SNEGSKA (reference sequence). This chain's CDR3 is CSARDRDRGSNSPLHF. The CDR3 DNA reads as TGCAGTGCTAGAGATCGGGACAGGGGATCGAATTCACCCCTCCACTTT.